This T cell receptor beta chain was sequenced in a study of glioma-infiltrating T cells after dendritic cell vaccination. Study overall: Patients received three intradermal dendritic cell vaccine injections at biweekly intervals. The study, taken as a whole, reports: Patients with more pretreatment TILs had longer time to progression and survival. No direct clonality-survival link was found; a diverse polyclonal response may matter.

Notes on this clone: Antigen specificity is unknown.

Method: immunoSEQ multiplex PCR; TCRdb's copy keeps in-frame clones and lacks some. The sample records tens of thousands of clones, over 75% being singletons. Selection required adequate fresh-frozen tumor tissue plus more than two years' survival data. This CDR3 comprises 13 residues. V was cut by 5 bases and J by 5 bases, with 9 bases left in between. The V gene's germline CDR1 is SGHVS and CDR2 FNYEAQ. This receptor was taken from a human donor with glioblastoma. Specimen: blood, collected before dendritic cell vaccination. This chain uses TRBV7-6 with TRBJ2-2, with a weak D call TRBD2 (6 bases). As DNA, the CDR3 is TGTGCCAGCAGCACGACTAGAACCGGGGAGCTGTTTTTT. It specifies CASSTTRTGELFF.